These 13 T cell receptor beta chains came from one sample sequenced in a study of identical twins. Using its own MiXCR run on the 5' RACE reads, TCRdb lists one record per CDR3 protein. The data contain 1.5 million to 2 million distinct CDR3 sequences, around a third of them singletons. The sequenced sample consisted of cord blood. The receptors derive from a newborn girl in good health.

With regard to this clonotype: The junction differs from germline at one of its ends, possibly a read error. In DNA, the CDR3 is TGTGCCAGCAGTTTTTTCCAATTCGGCGGGCACAATTTGAGCTCCTACGAACAGTACTTC. This gives the protein CASSFFQFGGHNLSSYEQYF. This chain links TRBV12-3 or TRBV12-4 with TRBJ2-7, with a weak D call TRBD2 (5 bases). The CDR3 covers 20 residues.

There are a few counts of this clonotype. CDR3 DNA: TGTGCCAGCGCCTTGTATAGCAATCAGCCCCAGCATTTT. Translated: CASALYSNQPQHF. The gene calls are TRBV27 and TRBJ1-5, with D uncertain. The germline V gene encodes CDR1 MNHEY and CDR2 SMNVEV (reference sequence). The CDR3 has 13 residues. The V gene lost 8 bases and the J gene lost 0 bases, with 8 bases spanning the gap.

The chain couples TRBV6-2 or TRBV6-3 to TRBJ2-6; 7 bases map to TRBD1. The V segment lost 5 bases and the J segment 2 bases; nucleotides outside the gene matches: 12. From germline, CDR1 is MNHEY and CDR2 SVGEGT. The CDR3 has 18 amino acids. The CDR3 nucleotides are TGTGCCAGCAGTATCCCCCGGGACAGCAAAACTGGGGCCAACGTCCTGACTTTC. Protein product: CASSIPRDSKTGANVLTF.

The gene calls are TRBV4-1 and TRBJ2-5, with 7 bases that match TRBD1. CDR3 length: 16 amino acids. Germline-derived CDR1 and CDR2 are MGHRA and YSYEKL. V lost 3 bases, J lost 11 bases, and 18 bases stayed unmatched. CDR3 in DNA: TGCGCCAGCAGCCACCTGACAGGGTTCTCCTACAATGAGCAGTACTTC. Translation: CASSHLTGFSYNEQYF.

A few counts support this clonotype. This chain links TRBV20-1 with TRBJ2-3; 11 bases agree with TRBD2. This CDR3 has 14 residues. CDR1 and CDR2 (germline): DFQATT, SNEGSKA (reference sequence). Trimming removed 6 bases from V and 6 bases from J; junction bases left unmatched: 8. The CDR3 here is CSARLAGTPDTQYF. CDR3 nucleotides: TGCAGTGCAAGACTAGCGGGGACTCCGGATACGCAGTATTTT.

CDR3 sequence (DNA): TGTGCCAGCAGTGGGGGGGAGCCTCGAATCTACGAGCAGTACTTC. Protein sequence: CASSGGEPRIYEQYF. This chain joins TRBV25-1 and TRBJ2-7, with D possibly being TRBD2 (6 bases). CDR3 length: 15 amino acids. V shed 4 bases and J shed 3 bases, with 16 bases lying between them. Germline V gene sequence: CDR1 MGHDK, CDR2 SYGVNS.

V and J are TRBV7-2 and TRBJ2-1; a possible D gene is TRBD2 (6 bases). The CDR3 is 18 amino acids. V shed 1 base and J shed 3 bases, with 19 bases lying between them. Germline V lookup: CDR1 SGHTA, CDR2 FQGNSA. CDR3 sequence (DNA): TGTGCCAGCAGCTTAGAAAGGCCAAGGACTACCTTCTACAATGAGCAGTTCTTC. This codes for CASSLERPRTTFYNEQFF.

The rearrangement joins TRBV20-1 to TRBJ2-1; 7 positions agree with TRBD1. The DNA end is a closer match to TRBJ2-7, so the J assignment may be wrong. The CDR3 length is 15 residues. Germline values: CDR1 DFQATT, CDR2 SNEGSKA (reference sequence). The CDR3 nucleotides read TGCAGTGCTAGCCCCATGAACAGGGGCGGCCACGAGCAGTACTTC. Its protein product is CSASPMNRGGHEQYF.

The chain couples TRBV30 to TRBJ2-3, with TRBD2 matching 10 bases. Germline CDR1 is GTSNPN and CDR2 is SVGIG (reference sequence). J gave up 1 base and V 0 bases, and 1 base lay outside the gene matches. The CDR3 spans 15 residues. The CDR3 loop reads CAWSVGTSGTDTQYF. The CDR3 DNA reads TGTGCCTGGAGTGTAGGGACTAGCGGCACAGATACGCAGTATTTT.

The V gene is TRBV7-2, the J gene TRBJ1-6; maybe TRBD1 (5 bases). Germline CDR1 SGHTA, CDR2 FQGNSA. The length of the CDR3 is 19 residues. With 1 base removed from V and 0 bases from J, the gap between germline ends came to 16 bases. DNA for the CDR3: TGTGCCAGCAGCTTAGTCGCCGACAGTCTTTACTCCTATAATTCACCCCTCCACTTT. Protein sequence: CASSLVADSLYSYNSPLHF. The variable domain in full, completed from reference TRBV7-2 and TRBJ1-6, reads GAGVSQSPSNKVTEKGKDVELRCDPISGHTALYWYRQSLGQGLEFLIYFQGNSAPDKSGLPSDRFSAERTGGSVSTLTIQRTQQEDSAVYLCASSLVADSLYSYNSPLHFGNGTRLTVT.

CDR3 in amino acids: CSAIIQGPMYF. DNA of the CDR3: TGCAGTGCTATCATACAGGGGCCCATGTATTTT. The rearrangement joins TRBV20-1 to TRBJ2-3; 7 nucleotides agree with TRBD1. The ends lost 4 bases at V and 14 bases at J; junction bases unmatched: 9. In germline, CDR1 is DFQATT, CDR2 SNEGSKA (reference sequence). This CDR3 spans 11 amino acids.

The chain employs TRBV27 and TRBJ2-1; 9 bases map to TRBD1. This CDR3 spans 19 amino acids. Germline V gives CDR1 MNHEY, CDR2 SMNVEV (reference sequence). With 5 bases clipped from V and 4 bases from J, the junction kept 18 bases outside the gene matches. In DNA form, the CDR3 reads TGTGCCAGCAGTCTAACCGGGACAGGGACAAATAAGTGGTACAATGAGCAGTTCTTC. Its protein is CASSLTGTGTNKWYNEQFF.

This clonotype was seen more than once but under ten times. The chain links TRBV5-6 to TRBJ1-4; D is perhaps TRBD1 (5 bases). The germline V and J ends were trimmed by 3 bases and 0 bases, with 12 bases remaining between them. The CDR3 totals 16 residues. Germline V CDR1 and CDR2: SGHDT, YYEEEE. CDR3 sequence: CASSSMVGPTNEKLFF. The CDR3 DNA reads as TGTGCCAGCAGCTCGATGGTGGGGCCAACTAATGAAAAACTGTTTTTT.